The T cell receptor beta chain under discussion was sequenced for a study of T-cell reconstitution after alpha-beta-depleted transplantation in children. Study findings and constraints: Expanded graft clones, several hundred of them, were reportedly the source of alpha-beta T cells about two months after transplant.

Per the germline V gene, CDR1 is GTSNPN and CDR2 is SVGIG (reference sequence). J was trimmed by 8 bases and V by 5 bases; bases with no gene match: 5. This CDR3 contains 12 residues. On this clonotype: The antigen remains undetermined.

TCRbeta library preparation incorporated unique molecular identifiers. From the PCR reads, TCRdb called clonotypes with MiXCR, one entry per CDR3 protein. The table shows hundreds of thousands of distinct CDR3 sequences, with 15% to 20% occurring only once. The starting material was PBMCs, mostly from graft donor cells, obtained 360 days after TCRalphabeta/CD19-depleted stem cell transplant. The clonotype comes from a male patient under 18 who had a stem cell transplant for acute lymphoblastic leukemia, so the T cells may come from the graft donor. The chain links TRBV30 to TRBJ1-4; 7 positions agree with TRBD1. The CDR3 is CAWGTGVEKLFF. CDR3 nucleotides: TGTGCCTGGGGCACAGGGGTCGAAAAACTGTTTTTT.